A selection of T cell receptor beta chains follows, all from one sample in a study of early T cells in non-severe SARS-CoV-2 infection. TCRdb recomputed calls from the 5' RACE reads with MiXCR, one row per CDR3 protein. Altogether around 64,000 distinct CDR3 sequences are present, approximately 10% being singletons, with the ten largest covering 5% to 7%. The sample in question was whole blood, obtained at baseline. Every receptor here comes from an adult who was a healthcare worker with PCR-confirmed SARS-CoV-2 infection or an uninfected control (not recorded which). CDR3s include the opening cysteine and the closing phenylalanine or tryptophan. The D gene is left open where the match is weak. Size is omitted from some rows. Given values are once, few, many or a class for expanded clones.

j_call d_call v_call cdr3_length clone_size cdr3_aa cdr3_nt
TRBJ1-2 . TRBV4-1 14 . CASSSPGALDGYTF TGCGCCAGCAGCTCCCCCGGGGCCCTGGATGGCTACACCTTC
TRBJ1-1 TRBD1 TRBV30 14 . CAWTGGTGPLKAFF TGTGCCTGGACCGGGGGGACAGGGCCACTGAAAGCTTTCTTT
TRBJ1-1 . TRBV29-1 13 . CSVHVWGDTEAFF TGCAGCGTCCATGTGTGGGGGGACACTGAAGCTTTCTTT
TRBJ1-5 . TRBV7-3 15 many CASSLRGGSNQPQHF TGTGCCAGCAGCTTAAGGGGGGGTAGCAATCAGCCCCAGCATTTT
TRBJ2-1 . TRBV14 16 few CASSPSMYSTPHGKFF TGTGCCAGCAGCCCTTCGATGTACTCGACCCCTCACGGAAAGTTCTTC
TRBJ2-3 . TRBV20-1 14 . CSARVGGGTDTQYF TGCAGTGCTAGAGTTGGGGGCGGGACAGATACGCAGTATTTT
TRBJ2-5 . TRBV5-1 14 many CASSVPASGETQYF TGCGCCAGCAGCGTACCGGCCTCTGGAGAGACCCAGTACTTC
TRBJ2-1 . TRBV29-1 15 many CSVCRLSGTNNEQFF TGCAGCGTCTGTCGTCTATCCGGGACCAACAATGAGCAGTTCTTC
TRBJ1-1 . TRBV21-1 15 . CASVNTGRMNTEAFF TGTGCCAGCGTTAACACGGGCAGGATGAACACTGAAGCTTTCTTT
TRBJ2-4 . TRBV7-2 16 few CASSLGTGRAKNIQYF TGTGCCAGCAGCTTAGGTACAGGGAGGGCCAAAAACATTCAGTACTTC
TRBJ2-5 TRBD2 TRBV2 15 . CASSEPLAGAETQYF TGTGCCAGCAGTGAGCCCCTAGCGGGAGCAGAGACCCAGTACTTC
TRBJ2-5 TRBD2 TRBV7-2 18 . CASSLSATSGGGQETQYF TGTGCCAGCTCCCTCTCGGCGACTAGCGGGGGGGGGCAAGAGACCCAGTACTTC
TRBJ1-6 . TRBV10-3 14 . CAIRTGPYNSPLHF TGTGCCATCAGGACGGGCCCCTATAATTCACCCCTCCACTTT
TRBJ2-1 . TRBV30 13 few CASTEDSYNEQFF TGTGCCTCCACGGAGGATTCCTACAATGAGCAGTTCTTC
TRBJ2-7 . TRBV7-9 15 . CASSRLGVLAGPQYF TGTGCCAGCAGCCGCTTAGGAGTTTTGGCAGGACCGCAGTACTTC
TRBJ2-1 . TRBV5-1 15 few CASSPGAWGTNEQFF TGCGCCAGCAGCCCCGGGGCCTGGGGGACTAATGAGCAGTTCTTC
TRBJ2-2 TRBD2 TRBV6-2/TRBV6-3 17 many CASRPLAGVLRTGELFF TGTGCCAGCAGACCGCTAGCGGGAGTGTTGCGCACCGGGGAGCTGTTTTTT
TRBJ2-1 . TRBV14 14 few CASSQALVAHEQFF TGTGCCAGCAGCCAAGCACTAGTCGCCCATGAGCAGTTCTTC
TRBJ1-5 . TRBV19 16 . CASSSTGWTVYQPQHF TGTGCCAGTAGTTCGACGGGCTGGACAGTTTATCAGCCCCAGCATTTT
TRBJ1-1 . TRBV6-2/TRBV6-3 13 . CASSYRGDTEAFF TGTGCCAGCAGTTACAGGGGAGACACTGAAGCTTTCTTT
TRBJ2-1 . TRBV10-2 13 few CASYQQGGNEQFF TGCGCCAGCTATCAACAGGGAGGGAATGAGCAGTTCTTC
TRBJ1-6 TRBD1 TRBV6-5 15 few CASSRGQGGYSPLHF TGTGCCAGCAGTCGCGGACAGGGAGGATACTCACCCCTCCACTTT
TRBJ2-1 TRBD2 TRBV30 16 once CAWSVPQGLAYNEQFF TGTGCCTGGAGTGTACCTCAGGGACTAGCATACAATGAGCAGTTCTTC
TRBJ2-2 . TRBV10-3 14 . CAISERLLAGELFF TGTGCCATCAGTGAGAGACTTTTAGCCGGGGAGCTGTTTTTT
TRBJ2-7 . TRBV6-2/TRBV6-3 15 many CASSYTTGTLYEQYF TGTGCCAGCAGTTACACCACCGGGACTCTCTACGAGCAGTACTTC
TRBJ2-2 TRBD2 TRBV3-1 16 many CASSQDSGENTGELFF TGTGCCAGCAGCCAAGATAGCGGGGAGAACACCGGGGAGCTGTTTTTT
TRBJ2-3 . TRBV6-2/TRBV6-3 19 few CASSYSSAGGTASTDTQYF TGTGCCAGCAGTTACTCGAGTGCTGGCGGAACGGCTAGCACAGATACGCAGTATTTT
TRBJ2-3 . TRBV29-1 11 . CSVEGGSTQYF TGCAGCGTTGAAGGGGGAAGTACGCAGTATTTT
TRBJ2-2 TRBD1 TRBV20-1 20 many CSASFGDRDHSTEFPGELFF TGCAGTGCTAGTTTTGGGGACAGGGACCACTCTACGGAGTTCCCCGGGGAGCTGTTTTTT
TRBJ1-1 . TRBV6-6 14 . CASIHPRGGTEAFF TGTGCCAGCATTCACCCCCGGGGAGGCACTGAAGCTTTCTTT
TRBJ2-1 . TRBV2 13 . CASSEARVDEQFF TGTGCCAGCAGTGAAGCCAGGGTTGATGAGCAGTTCTTC
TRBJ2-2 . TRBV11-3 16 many CASSKGGVAIGGELFF TGTGCCAGCAGCAAAGGGGGTGTCGCGATCGGCGGGGAGCTGTTTTTT
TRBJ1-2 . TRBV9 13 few CASSDGRYYGYTF TGTGCCAGCAGCGATGGCCGATACTATGGCTACACCTTC
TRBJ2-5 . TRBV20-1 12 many CSASQGQETQYF TGCAGTGCTAGTCAGGGACAAGAGACCCAGTACTTC
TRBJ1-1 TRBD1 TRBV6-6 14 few CASTGQGALTEAFF TGTGCCAGCACGGGCCAGGGGGCGCTTACTGAAGCTTTCTTT
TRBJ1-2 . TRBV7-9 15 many CASGPGIGGSAGYTF TGTGCCAGCGGCCCCGGAATTGGGGGATCGGCTGGCTACACCTTC
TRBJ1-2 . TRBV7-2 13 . CASSPRTGYGYTF TGTGCCAGCAGCCCCCGGACGGGCTATGGCTACACCTTC